Following are 26 T cell receptor beta chains from one sample sequenced in a study of shared clonotypes between healthy human individuals (TCRdb year 2020). The library was produced with the immunoSEQ multiplex PCR assay. Drawn from immuneACCESS, this table holds only the in-frame rearrangements with V and J called that TCRdb kept. Clones are partly lost; checked studies trace under half to an unresolved V gene and leave the rest unexplained. Recorded for this sample are approximately 720,000 clones; around 72% of them occurred a single time. About 1.7% of the sample belongs to the ten largest clones. The sample taken for sequencing was memory CD4+ T cells sorted from blood. The sample's cell subset or site label, decoded: CD45RA-negative fraction. All receptors derive from a woman in her twenties or thirties in good health.

The chain is built from TRBV7-9 and TRBJ1-3; no definite D call. The germline gives CDR1 SEHNR, CDR2 FQNEAQ (reference sequence). This CDR3 has 12 residues. The V and J ends lost 5 bases and 2 bases respectively, with 4 bases between them. The CDR3 region is CASSETGNTIYF. CDR3 nucleotides: TGTGCCAGCAGCGAGACTGGAAACACCATATATTTT. The variable domain in full, with the rest retrieved from reference TRBV7-9 and TRBJ1-3, is DTGVSQNPRHKITKRGQNVTFRCDPISEHNRLYWYRQTLGQGPEFLTYFQNEAQLEKSRLLSDRFSAERPKGSFSTLEIQRTEQGDSAMYLCASSETGNTIYFGEGSWLTVV.

CDR3 amino acids: CATAGEGASYGYTF. The CDR3 nucleotides are TGTGCCACCGCCGGGGAGGGGGCCTCCTATGGCTACACCTTC. The genes are TRBV2 and TRBJ1-2; 7 positions match TRBD1. Unmatched junction bases numbered 12, after V lost 10 bases and J lost 4 bases. The CDR3 extends over 14 amino acids. CDR1 is SNHLY, CDR2 FYNNEI, per germline.

This clone was counted at least ten times. The V gene is TRBV5-8, the J gene TRBJ2-5; 9 bases agree with TRBD2. CDR1 is SGHTS, CDR2 YDEGEE, per germline. With 4 bases clipped from V and 1 base from J, the junction kept 8 bases outside the gene matches. This CDR3 region has 16 residues. CDR3 nucleotides: TGTGCCAGCAGCGCAGGGACTAGCAACAGCCAAGAGACCCAGTACTTC. Protein: CASSAGTSNSQETQYF. The complete variable domain, with remaining parts taken from reference TRBV5-8 and TRBJ2-5, reads EAGVTQSPTHLIKTRGQQATLRCSPISGHTSVYWYQQALGLGLQFLLWYDEGEERNRGNFPPRFSGRQFPNYSSELNVNALELEDSALYLCASSAGTSNSQETQYFGPGTRLLVL.

The chain joins TRBV30 to TRBJ2-7, with D possibly called TRBD1 or TRBD2 (5 bases each). V was pared by 3 bases and J by 0 bases, with 9 bases between. The germline V gene encodes CDR1 GTSNPN and CDR2 SVGIG (reference sequence). The CDR3 runs to 13 residues. DNA for the CDR3: TGTGCCTGGAGGAGGGGCAACTCCTACGAGCAGTACTTC. It yields the protein CAWRRGNSYEQYF. Full variable domain (remainder filled in from reference TRBV30 and TRBJ2-7): SQTIHQWPATLVQPVGSPLSLECTVEGTSNPNLYWYRQAAGRGLQLLFYSVGIGQISSEVPQNLSASRPQDRQFILSSKKLLLSDSGFYLCAWRRGNSYEQYFGPGTRLTVT.

J is TRBJ2-7 and V is TRBV19; 10 nucleotides line up with TRBD2. V lost 4 bases, J lost 2 bases, and 5 bases stayed unmatched. Germline values: CDR1 LNHDA, CDR2 SQIVND (reference sequence). The CDR3 has 15 residues. The CDR3 DNA follows: TGTGCCAGTAGTACCTCAGCGGGAGGGCCCTACGAGCAGTACTTC. Protein: CASSTSAGGPYEQYF.

V and J are TRBV19 and TRBJ1-4, with no clear D. Germline CDR1 is LNHDA and CDR2 is SQIVND (reference sequence). This CDR3 spans 16 amino acids. Trimming removed 6 bases at V and 0 bases at J, with 14 bases between. Here the CDR3 reads CASSTRASPTNEKLFF. Here the CDR3 DNA reads TGTGCCAGTAGCACCCGAGCGAGTCCAACTAATGAAAAACTGTTTTTT.

The chain has TRBV4-1 and TRBJ2-3; D unclear. Trimming shortened V by 2 bases and J by 5 bases, and 14 bases separated the two germline ends. The germline CDR1 and CDR2 sequences are MGHRA and YSYEKL. The CDR3 loop spans 15 amino acids. CDR3 protein: CASSQIGYRIDTQYF. As DNA, the CDR3 is TGCGCCAGCAGCCAAATAGGGTACCGGATAGATACGCAGTATTTT.

The chain has TRBV7-7 and TRBJ2-5; D is possibly TRBD1 or TRBD2 (5 bases each). The V end was cut by 4 bases, the J end by 5 bases, with 11 bases between. This CDR3 region has 13 residues. Per the germline V gene, CDR1 is SSHAT and CDR2 is FNYEAQ (reference sequence). The CDR3 region is CASSYGTSETQYF. For the CDR3, the DNA is TGTGCCAGCAGCTATGGGACGTCGGAGACCCAGTACTTC.

The gene calls are TRBV5-1 and TRBJ1-2; unclear D gene. This CDR3 spans 13 amino acids. Germline V gene data show CDR1 as SGHRS and CDR2 as YFSETQ. V dropped 4 bases and J dropped 4 bases, with 11 bases sitting between them. The chain's CDR3 is CASSPPGGYGYTF. In DNA form, the CDR3 reads TGCGCCAGCAGCCCCCCGGGTGGCTATGGCTACACCTTC.

This clone was seen only a few times. The chain carries TRBV5-4 and TRBJ2-3, with D perhaps TRBD1 (6 bases). Germline V lookup: CDR1 SGHNT, CDR2 YYREEE (reference sequence). Deletions cut 6 bases from V and 0 bases from J, with 11 bases between. The length of the CDR3 is 14 residues. For the CDR3, the DNA is TGTGCCAGCAACCCAGACAGGAGCACAGATACGCAGTATTTT. Protein sequence: CASNPDRSTDTQYF.

The chain has TRBV5-1 and TRBJ2-4, with TRBD1 matching over 11 bases. Germline CDR1 SGHRS, CDR2 YFSETQ. The CDR3 spans 13 residues. Trimming took 4 bases from V and 11 from J; bases not matched to a gene: 5. The CDR3 loop reads CASSQGQGELQYF. The CDR3 DNA follows: TGCGCCAGCAGCCAGGGACAGGGGGAGCTTCAGTACTTC.

The chain carries TRBV9 and TRBJ2-5, with D tentatively TRBD1 (6 bases). V was shortened by 3 bases and J by 5 bases, with 14 bases between the two germline ends. The CDR3 covers 14 residues. Germline CDR1 is SGDLS and CDR2 is YYNGEE. The CDR3: CASSGNGQKETQYF. The CDR3 nucleotides read TGTGCCAGCAGCGGTAATGGACAGAAGGAGACCCAGTACTTC.

The rearrangement uses TRBV7-2 and TRBJ2-7; unclear D gene. Germline V gene lookup returns CDR1 SGHTA and CDR2 FQGNSA. Trimming took off 1 base at V and 0 bases at J, with 10 bases between the two ends. This CDR3 comprises 15 residues. In DNA form, the CDR3 reads TGTGCCAGCAGCTTAGGGTGGGGTCACTCCTACGAGCAGTACTTC. This gives the protein CASSLGWGHSYEQYF.

Regarding this clone: This sample includes further DNA sequences coding for the same CDR3. The V call is TRBV19, the J call TRBJ1-2, with D unclear. The CDR3 is made up of 14 amino acids. The germline V and J ends were trimmed by 7 bases and 2 bases, with 14 bases remaining between them. Per the germline V gene, CDR1 is LNHDA and CDR2 is SQIVND (reference sequence). Written as DNA, the CDR3 is TGTGCCAGTACCGACCGAGGACTGAACTATGGCTACACCTTC. Translated, it gives CASTDRGLNYGYTF.

The chain couples TRBV18 to TRBJ2-7; 8 bases map to TRBD1. From germline, CDR1 is KGHSH and CDR2 LQKENI. V trimming: 6 bases; J trimming: 3 bases; junction bases outside the gene matches: 10. The CDR3 length is 15 residues. The CDR3 loop is CASSIGGQGVYEQYF. The CDR3 DNA reads TGTGCCAGCTCTATTGGAGGACAGGGCGTCTACGAGCAGTACTTC.

This clone has a single count. CDR3 residues: CASRPDGLLAGNTGELFF. CDR3 DNA sequence: TGTGCCAGCAGACCAGACGGACTACTAGCGGGGAACACCGGGGAGCTGTTTTTT. The chain joins TRBV28 to TRBJ2-2; 9 nucleotides match TRBD2. V lost 6 bases and J lost 1; bases outside the gene matches: 12. The germline gives CDR1 MDHEN, CDR2 SYDVKM. The CDR3 spans 18 residues. Full variable domain (missing parts from reference TRBV28 and TRBJ2-2): DVKVTQSSRYLVKRTGEKVFLECVQDMDHENMFWYRQDPGLGLRLIYFSYDVKMKEKGDIPEGYSVSREKKERFSLILESASTNQTSMYLCASRPDGLLAGNTGELFFGEGSRLTVL.

V and J are TRBV28 and TRBJ2-7; 7 positions match TRBD1. Per germline, CDR1 MDHEN and CDR2 SYDVKM. The V segment lost 5 bases and the J segment 6 bases; nucleotides outside the gene matches: 7. The CDR3 extends over 13 amino acids. The CDR3 coding sequence is TGTGCCAGCAGTGCACCGGGACAGCGCGAGCAGTACTTC. Its translation is CASSAPGQREQYF.

This clone was seen more than once but under ten times. The V call is TRBV2, the J call TRBJ1-5, with D perhaps matching TRBD1 (6 bases). Looked up from germline, CDR1 is SNHLY and CDR2 is FYNNEI. Trimming cost V 7 bases and J 5 bases, with 12 bases left between them. CDR3 length: 13 amino acids. CDR3 bases: TGTGCCAGCACCAGGGGCACCCATCAGCCCCAGCATTTT. It translates to CASTRGTHQPQHF.

The chain couples TRBV18 to TRBJ1-4; D is undetermined. There are 12 residues in the CDR3. Trimming removed 2 bases from V and 7 bases from J, with 5 bases in between. Germline V gene sequence: CDR1 KGHSH, CDR2 LQKENI. CDR3 sequence reads: CASSPMGEKLFF. The CDR3 DNA is TGTGCCAGCTCACCAATGGGTGAAAAACTGTTTTTT.

The chain's CDR3 is CAWSIGQLAGAPDTQYF. The CDR3, as DNA: TGTGCCTGGAGCATCGGCCAACTAGCGGGAGCCCCAGATACGCAGTATTTT. The rearrangement joins TRBV30 to TRBJ2-3; 11 nucleotides match TRBD2. CDR1 is GTSNPN and CDR2 is SVGIG in the germline V gene (reference sequence). Germline trimming cut 3 bases from V and 4 bases from J; bases unmatched to any gene: 12. This CDR3 is 17 amino acids long. Together with reference TRBV30 and TRBJ2-3, the CDR3 gives the full variable domain: SQTIHQWPATLVQPVGSPLSLECTVEGTSNPNLYWYRQAAGRGLQLLFYSVGIGQISSEVPQNLSASRPQDRQFILSSKKLLLSDSGFYLCAWSIGQLAGAPDTQYFGPGTRLTVL.

The chain is built from TRBV6-5 and TRBJ1-2; D is unclear. With 8 bases removed from V and 3 bases from J, the gap between germline ends came to 10 bases. The CDR3 has 12 amino acids. The V gene's germline CDR1 is MNHEY and CDR2 SVGAGI. CDR3 nucleotides: TGTGCCAGCTCTCTCGGCGACTATGGCTACACCTTC. Residues: CASSLGDYGYTF.

This clone was observed a handful of times. The chain joins TRBV7-9 to TRBJ2-5; D is unresolved. This CDR3 contains 11 residues. The V gene's germline CDR1 is SEHNR and CDR2 FQNEAQ (reference sequence). Trimming took off 4 bases at V and 0 bases at J, with 0 bases between the two ends. The CDR3 nucleotides are TGTGCCAGCAGCTACCAAGAGACCCAGTACTTC. Translated: CASSYQETQYF. Full variable domain (remainder filled in from reference TRBV7-9 and TRBJ2-5): DTGVSQNPRHKITKRGQNVTFRCDPISEHNRLYWYRQTLGQGPEFLTYFQNEAQLEKSRLLSDRFSAERPKGSFSTLEIQRTEQGDSAMYLCASSYQETQYFGPGTRLLVL.

The chain couples TRBV27 to TRBJ2-1; TRBD2 might be the D (5 bases). CDR1 MNHEY and CDR2 SMNVEV come from the germline V gene (reference sequence). The V and J ends lost 2 bases and 0 bases respectively, with 8 bases between them. CDR3 length equals 15 residues. Here the CDR3 DNA reads TGTGCCAGCAGTTTACCGGGGAGCTCCTACAATGAGCAGTTCTTC. It translates to CASSLPGSSYNEQFF.

This clone was observed a few times. Additional DNA sequences in this sample encode the identical CDR3. The chain has TRBV4-1 and TRBJ1-5; possible D gene TRBD1, 5 bases. Germline CDR1 reads MGHRA; CDR2 reads YSYEKL. V lost 3 bases and J lost 0, with 12 bases in between. The CDR3 extends over 16 amino acids. The CDR3 is CASSQEQDYSNQPQHF. The CDR3 nucleotides read TGCGCCAGCAGCCAGGAACAGGATTATAGCAATCAGCCCCAGCATTTT.

This sequence joins TRBV19 and TRBJ2-7; 8 nucleotides agree with TRBD1. CDR1 and CDR2 from the germline V gene are LNHDA and SQIVND (reference sequence). The CDR3 runs to 14 residues. V was pared by 6 bases and J by 0 bases, with 4 bases of the junction left unmatched. The CDR3 bases are TGTGCCAGTAGGAAGACAGGGGACTCCTACGAGCAGTACTTC. Amino acid sequence: CASRKTGDSYEQYF.

The chain employs TRBV2 and TRBJ2-1, with D tentatively TRBD2 (5 bases). The V end was cut by 7 bases, the J end by 9 bases, with 13 bases between. The CDR3 is 12 residues long. Germline CDR1 is SNHLY and CDR2 is FYNNEI. The CDR3 region has the DNA TGTGCCAGCAAGGACTCCGGTGCTGAGCAGTTCTTC. Translated: CASKDSGAEQFF.